This T cell receptor (beta chain) was recovered during a study of blood T cell repertoires in COVID-19. Across the whole study: Researchers got acute and convalescent COVID-19 samples from the United States, Italy and Spain. The analysed material was cDNA or gDNA that came from T cells, B-cell-depleted T cells, or PBMCs.

Followed longitudinally, the Seattle patients had been enrolled during active infection. This clone was observed a few times. Per the original methods: How many nucleated cells were present was estimated from reference gene primer amplification. Data came from immunoSEQ multiplex PCR; TCRdb stores just in-frame clones and leaves some out. D and trimming come from the DNA, and the V and J calls and clone size come from that table. The sample has 200,000 to 300,000 clones; approximately 86% are singletons. V shed 4 bases, J shed 0 bases, and the junction held 5 bases outside the gene matches. Per the germline V gene, CDR1 is LGHNA and CDR2 is YSLEER. The CDR3 has 15 residues.

This TCR came from a woman aged 55-69 years with COVID-19, enrolled during active disease. Sequencing was performed on peripheral blood. The chain is built from TRBV4-3 and TRBJ2-7, with 8 nucleotides matching TRBD2. CDR3 sequence reads: CASSLQAGASYEQYF. CDR3 in DNA: TGCGCCAGCAGCCTGCAAGCGGGAGCCTCCTACGAGCAGTACTTC.